The clone carrying this TCR beta chain was observed many times. The antigen is undetermined. TCRdb reprocessed the PCR reads using MiXCR. The table includes under 35,000 clones, approximately 17% detected once. Among the patients, none had received any treatment before thyroid surgery. The source of the sample is a study of metastatic and nonmetastatic thyroid tumors. Points from the study as a whole: It was reportedly found that TCR beta diversity was significantly higher in malignant thyroid tumors than in benign nodules, a difference seen in both blood and tumor samples.

From germline, CDR1 is MNHEY and CDR2 SMNVEV (reference sequence). V lost 4 bases and J lost 8, with 11 bases in between. CDR3 length equals 13 residues. This sequence originates from a female donor with papillary thyroid cancer or a benign thyroid nodule (not recorded which). Some clones in this sample may be carry-over from other donors' samples. The sequencing sample was made of blood. The chain employs TRBV27 and TRBJ1-4, with D possibly TRBD1 on 5 matching bases. This CDR3 is CASSWRGKEKLFF. The CDR3 DNA sequence: TGTGCCAGCAGTTGGAGGGGTAAGGAAAAACTGTTTTTT.